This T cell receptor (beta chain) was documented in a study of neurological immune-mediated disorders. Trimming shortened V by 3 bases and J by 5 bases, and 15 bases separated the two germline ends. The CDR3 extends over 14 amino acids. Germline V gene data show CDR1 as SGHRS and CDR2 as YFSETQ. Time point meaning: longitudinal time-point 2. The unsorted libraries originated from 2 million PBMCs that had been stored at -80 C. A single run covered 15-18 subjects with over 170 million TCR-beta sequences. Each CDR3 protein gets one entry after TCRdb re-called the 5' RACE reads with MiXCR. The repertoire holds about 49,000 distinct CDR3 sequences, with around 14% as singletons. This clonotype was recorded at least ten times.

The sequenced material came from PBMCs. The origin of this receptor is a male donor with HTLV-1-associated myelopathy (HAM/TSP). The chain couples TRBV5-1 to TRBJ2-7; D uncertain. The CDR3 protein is CASSSATATHEQYF. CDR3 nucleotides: TGCGCCAGCAGCTCGGCAACAGCCACCCACGAGCAGTACTTC.